This T cell receptor beta chain was captured by sequencing in a study of neurological immune-mediated disorders. Broader study findings: On phylogenetic grouping, the repertoires of 18 of 34 multiple sclerosis patients fell within one related-CDR3 cluster, constituting a possible signature.

V was pared by 4 bases and J by 5 bases, with 19 bases between. Germline-derived CDR1 and CDR2 are SGHRS and YFSETQ. CDR3 length: 16 residues. This clonotype was counted many times. The target antigen is unknown. 2 million unsorted PBMCs were stored in RNAlater at -80 °C before RNA extraction. Synthesis of cDNA used 5'RACE (with 10-nucleotide random UMIs). Over 200 million TCR-beta sequences from 15-18 subjects were obtained in each sequencing run. TCRdb independently ran MiXCR on the 5' RACE reads; one entry per CDR3 protein. This sample has some 60,000 distinct CDR3 sequences, with 4% to 6% found just once.

This TCR was sampled from a woman between 45 and 65 years old with multiple sclerosis. The sample taken for sequencing was PBMCs. The chain uses TRBV5-1 and TRBJ2-1, with D possibly called TRBD1 or TRBD2 (5 bases each). CDR3 sequence (DNA): TGCGCCAGCAGCCGGTCAGTGCAGGGAGCTAACAATGAGCAGTTCTTC. Amino acid sequence: CASSRSVQGANNEQFF.